The entry that follows covers one TCR beta chain sequence. For TCR beta, libraries came from iRepertoire HTBI primers and Arm-PCR of CDR3 regions. TCRdb called the multiplex PCR reads again in MiXCR, with one record for every CDR3 protein. The sample holds around 480,000 distinct CDR3 sequences; around 15% are singletons and the top ten take just under 25%. These data belong to a study of regulatory T cells in long-lasting Graves disease. As to time point: newly diagnosed GD, antithyroid drugs for less than 3 months. Extracted RNA from PBMCs served as the source of the TCR library. Under American Thyroid Association guidelines, Graves' disease was diagnosed. These data were also filed under a second study, of T cells in Graves' hyperthyroidism and ophthalmopathy.

This clonotype originated in a woman aged 35-60 years with Graves disease. The source material was peripheral blood mononuclear cells (PBMCs), sampled at new diagnosis, from a patient treated with antithyroid drugs.

CDR3 sequence (DNA): TGTGCCAGCAGCTTAAGGGCAGGGGGCTACGGATTGAGGACCGGGGAGCTGTTTTTT. Protein sequence: CASSLRAGGYGLRTGELFF. This rearrangement joins TRBV7-9 to TRBJ2-2, with 8 bases that match TRBD1. Germline V lookup: CDR1 SEHNR, CDR2 FQNEAQ (reference sequence). V was pared by 2 bases and J by 5 bases, with 16 bases of the junction left unmatched. This CDR3 contains 19 residues.